Shown below are 2 T cell receptor beta chains from a single sample sequenced in a study of control samples from healthy donors and cancer patients (dated by TCRdb to the early 2020s). The method was the immunoSEQ multiplex PCR assay. TCRdb obtained this table from immuneACCESS and retained in-frame rearrangements with V and J assigned. These tables miss some clones; where compared with another copy, unresolved V genes account for less than half of the shortfall, and the remainder is unexplained. Recorded for this sample are 100,000 to 150,000 clones; around 86% of them occurred a single time. Over 7.5% of the sample comes from the top ten. Sequencing was performed on blood. These receptors came from a man aged 40-49 years in good health.

The rearrangement uses TRBV4-3 and TRBJ1-1; the match to TRBD1 covers 8 bases. CDR3 length: 16 residues. The junction had 8 bases not matched to a gene; V was cut back by 4 bases and J by 1 base. The germline V gene has CDR1 LGHNA and CDR2 YSLEER. The CDR3, as DNA: TGCGCCAGCAGCCGCCTGCAGGGGGCCGGGAACACTGAAGCTTTCTTT. Translated, it gives CASSRLQGAGNTEAFF.

V usage is TRBV3-1 (or the pseudogene TRBV3-2) and J usage is TRBJ2-7; D possibly corresponds to TRBD1 (6 bases). CDR3 length: 13 residues. Germline V lookup: CDR1 LGHDT, CDR2 YNNKEL (reference sequence). V was trimmed by 4 bases and J by 1 base, leaving 8 bases between them. The CDR3 is CASSLTGSYEQYF. In DNA, the CDR3 is TGTGCCAGCAGCCTTACAGGGTCCTACGAGCAGTACTTC.